This TCR beta chain was obtained from a study of HIV-infected patients and healthy controls (dated by TCRdb to the mid-2010s). About the study as a whole: CD4 counts rose modestly but significantly in about 85% of the 16 patients after three months of therapy, yet stayed below normal ranges. CD8 counts did not change consistently during early therapy, while the CD4:CD8 ratio increased slightly. Viral load fell below detection in most of the 16 patients by the second bleed and in all patients following a further year of therapy. Relative to controls, total CDR3 counts per chain did not differ significantly, and patients lacked overall T-cell lymphocytopenia. Whether deep TCR repertoire sequencing of small blood samples from HIV patients could capture immune perturbation and reconstitution was tested in the study. Overall results and qualifications from the work: Treated samples represented only around three months of therapy, a duration arguably insufficient for detecting immune reconstitution in view of low adult thymic output. Size-matched repertoire data did not replicate the apparent post-therapy recovery of the Gini index in HIV-infected patients. Unequal numbers of distinct sequences between patients and controls complicated comparisons, and size-matching overweighted rare events from HIV-infected data. Alpha-chain CDR3s from MAIT cells appeared at high frequency in healthy controls but were severely depleted in HIV+ repertoires. Pairing of alpha and beta chains was not determined in the samples. Slight age and sex profile differences between the study cohorts did not explain the observed diversity differences. HIV-infected repertoires had significantly higher mean Gini indices than controls, possibly reflecting oligoclonality. Processing included only sixteen HIV-infected individuals, and this was regarded by the authors as a major limit on how widely the findings apply. Significantly different mean usage between HIV-infected patients and controls was observed for eight alpha and eight beta V genes. Most CMV-associated CDR3s became more frequent during therapy, although their change was not significant, whereas HIV-associated CDR3s showed a significant decrease in frequency. Using whole blood restricted sequencing depth and prevented separating the dynamics of distinct T-cell subpopulations. Both the Jaccard index and the count of highly shared sequences showed that healthy controls shared more CDR3s between individuals than HIV+ patients did. The study did not determine donor HLA types. Compared with untreated HIV+ repertoires, healthy control repertoires had roughly threefold more distinct CDR3s and a higher Shannon diversity.

450 to 500 ng RNA was reverse transcribed with SuperScript III using primers against the alpha and beta constant regions. Separate alpha and beta chain libraries were generated by chain-specific third strand synthesis with multiplexing indices. To avoid primer bias, the protocol used one single primer pair to amplify every rearrangement within a chain, and the protocol also attached molecular barcodes to each cDNA molecule. Purified cDNA was ligated with T4 RNA Ligase 1 onto a 5' RACE adapter bearing a random hexamer and the SP2 sequencing primer site. With slow temperature ramps used to favor optimal annealing, second strand synthesis was primed from the SP2 site with Phusion polymerase. Joined together, two random hexamer sequences that had both been added before amplification formed the 12-nucleotide barcode of each molecule. P5 and P7 adapter elements plus a second index were added in a short first PCR, which was followed by an approximately 25-cycle amplification PCR with P5s and P7 primers. A total of 25 to 30 PCR cycles were applied to the libraries, which were quantified on a Qubit, sized on a Bioanalyzer, and diluted to about 3.8 nM. The normalized libraries were sequenced on an Illumina MiSeq using 2 x 250 paired-end kits. MinElute columns were the means by which the reverse transcription reactions were cleaned up, and the reactions were eluted into approximately 9.2 ul Tris-Cl. Adapter ligations were incubated for roughly 25 hours at 16 degrees C and subsequently purified with AMPure XP beads at a 1:1 ratio. Regarding the original processing steps: A modified Decombinator that output V, J, insert and barcode information was used to process the demultiplexed FASTQ files. Any sequence that shared a barcode yet differed from the dominant sequence was discarded as an error, and the number of original cDNA molecules was estimated by counting barcodes clustered at Levenshtein distance 3. The R packages ineq, vegan, igraph and RCytoscape were used for downstream analyses, with IMGT nomenclature and CDR3 definitions applied. V gene usage was computed over distinct sequences, each TCR counted once to avoid skew from clonal expansion. Whenever two unique CDR3 amino acid sequences within a donor differed by a single Levenshtein edit, similarity networks linked them. Published HIV-specific CDR3s (around 85 alpha, several hundred beta) and CMV-specific CDR3s (approximately 13 alpha, more than 250 beta) were assembled and queried against the repertoires. Lower sequence numbers were not the cause of the decreased diversity in patients, as random subsampling to size-matched repertoires showed. TCRdb's own reprocessing of the public reads used fastp at Q25 and MiXCR and kept productive beta chains. Records with the same CDR3 protein are collapsed into one entry carrying the most frequent genes and DNA. TCRdb, not the authors, supplied the V and J calls. The sample table contains about 7,200 distinct CDR3 sequences; only one count was recorded for more than 9% of them. About 18% of the sample lies in the top ten.

This clonotype was counted ten times or more. Its cognate antigen has yet to be identified. Base qualities were left out, and no much larger clone turns up one base away. After antiretroviral therapy began, follow-up blood was collected from HIV-infected patients roughly three months, about 14 weeks, later. Whole blood was used without cell fractionation, so all unsorted peripheral T cells were reflected in the repertoire. For RNA extraction, a 2.5 ml sample of peripheral blood was drawn into Tempus tubes. Enrollment excluded patients who had febrile or AIDS-related illness, tumors, hepatitis B or C coinfection, immunomodulatory therapy, recent vaccination or treatment interruptions. Residual genomic DNA was removed with the TURBO-DNase kit and globin mRNA was depleted with GLOBINclear. Specimen: blood, collected during antiretroviral therapy. The sequence came from an adult with HIV infection.

The CDR3 region: CASSLRYEQYF. DNA sequence: TGTGCCAGCAGCTTGCGCTACGAGCAGTACTTC. The sequence links TRBV5-6 to TRBJ2-7, with the D segment identity uncertain. The CDR3 sequence holds 11 residues, the cysteine and phenylalanine included. The DNA shown is the 33-base CDR3, in frame from base 1. Based on the germline V gene, the CDR1 and CDR2 sequences are SGHDT and YYEEEE. V is pared back by 1 base and J by 3 bases, with 2 bases lying between the germline termini.